The 22 T cell receptor beta chains presented below share a single source sample, sequenced in a study of T cells after yellow fever vaccination. From the 5' RACE reads, TCRdb called clonotypes with MiXCR, one entry per CDR3 protein. This table has about 320,000 distinct CDR3 sequences, around 7.3% appearing once. This material consisted of PBMCs, taken 35 to 50 days after the first yellow fever vaccination. These receptors all come from a young man who received the YFV17D yellow fever vaccine.

There are many counts of this clonotype. The chain carries TRBV12-5 and TRBJ2-3; possible D gene TRBD2, 5 bases. The CDR3 sequence is 13 residues long. V dropped 2 bases and J dropped 6 bases, with 9 bases sitting between them. Germline loops: CDR1 LGHNT, CDR2 FRNRAP. For the CDR3, the DNA is TGTGCTAGTGGTTTGACCAGAGGGGATACGCAGTATTTT. Amino acids: CASGLTRGDTQYF.

This clonotype has only a few counts. A read error may produce the germline difference seen at one junction end. The chain carries TRBV28 and TRBJ1-4, with TRBD1 as a possible D gene (5 bases). The CDR3 loop spans 12 amino acids. From germline, CDR1 is MDHEN and CDR2 SYDVKM. For the CDR3, the DNA is TGTGCCAGCCGAGGGGCTAACGAAAAACTGTTTTTT. Translating it yields CASRGANEKLFF.

In this sample, this clonotype turned up a few times. The gene calls are TRBV12-3 or TRBV12-4 and TRBJ1-5; a weak D match, TRBD1 (5 bases). There are 14 residues in the CDR3. V lost 1 base to trimming and J lost 7 bases, with 11 bases between them. The CDR3 reads CASSLDPGPQPQHF. The CDR3 DNA reads TGTGCCAGCAGTTTAGATCCGGGACCGCAGCCCCAGCATTTT.

This sequence joins TRBV12-3 or TRBV12-4 and TRBJ2-6; D gene unclear. The CDR3 covers 16 residues. Trimming took off 7 bases at V and 2 bases at J, with 15 bases between the two ends. CDR3 bases: TGTGCCAGCACCATCCAAGGATTCACTGGGGCCAACGTCCTGACTTTC. Translating it yields CASTIQGFTGANVLTF.

This clonotype showed up many times. V is TRBV5-1 and J is TRBJ2-3; no reliable D call. Trimming removed 4 bases from V and 2 bases from J, with 14 bases in between. CDR3 size: 15 residues. The germline CDR1 and CDR2 sequences are SGHRS and YFSETQ. The CDR3 loop is CASSQMRHFTDTQYF. In nucleotides, the CDR3 is TGCGCCAGCAGCCAAATGCGTCACTTCACAGATACGCAGTATTTT.

This clonotype was detected only a few times. CDR3 sequence reads: CAIRESGFYEQYV. The CDR3 DNA sequence: TGTGCCATCAGGGAGAGCGGATTCTACGAGCAGTACGTC. The gene calls are TRBV10-3 and TRBJ2-7, with a weak D call TRBD2 (5 bases). The CDR3 runs to 13 residues. The ends were cut back, 6 bases at V and 3 bases at J, with 12 bases in the middle. CDR1 ENHRY and CDR2 SYGVKD come from the germline V gene.

This chain joins TRBV4-3 and TRBJ2-6; D unclear. CDR3 length: 18 amino acids. Germline V lookup: CDR1 LGHNA, CDR2 YSLEER. Deletions cut 0 bases from V and 0 bases from J, with 12 bases between. CDR3 coding DNA: TGCGCCAGCAGCCAAGATAGGTACGGACGCTCTGGGGCCAACGTCCTGACTTTC. Its translation is CASSQDRYGRSGANVLTF.

The V and J genes are TRBV7-9 and TRBJ2-7; D uncertain. Germline V CDR1 and CDR2: SEHNR, FQNEAQ (reference sequence). Trimming shortened V by 3 bases and J by 5 bases, and 8 bases separated the two germline ends. There are 12 residues in the CDR3. The CDR3 loop reads CASSFVQHEQYF. CDR3 DNA: TGTGCCAGCAGCTTTGTTCAACACGAGCAGTACTTC.

The chain carries TRBV28 and TRBJ2-1; D may match TRBD1 or TRBD2 (7 bases each). From germline, CDR1 is MDHEN and CDR2 SYDVKM. The length of the CDR3 is 13 residues. V lost 3 bases, J lost 8 bases, and 11 bases lay in between. CDR3 sequence (DNA): TGTGCCAGCAGTTTTCCAGGGGGGGATGAGCAGTTCTTC. Protein sequence: CASSFPGGDEQFF.

This clonotype was counted at least ten times. This chain connects TRBV5-1 to TRBJ2-6; D is perhaps TRBD1 (5 bases). CDR1 SGHRS and CDR2 YFSETQ come from the germline V gene. Trimming removed 1 base from V and 1 base from J, with 6 bases in between. CDR3 length equals 15 residues. CDR3 coding DNA: TGCGCCAGCAGCTTGCAGGGATCTGGGGCCAACGTCCTGACTTTC. Its protein is CASSLQGSGANVLTF.

This clonotype was seen a handful of times. V gene TRBV12-3 or TRBV12-4 combines with J gene TRBJ2-5; the D gene is possibly TRBD1 (6 bases). V lost 6 bases and J lost 6, with 20 bases in between. The CDR3 covers 15 residues. The CDR3 loop reads CASSPGLGARKTQYF. The CDR3, as DNA: TGTGCCAGCAGCCCCGGTCTGGGGGCAAGAAAGACCCAGTACTTC.

The gene calls are TRBV9 and TRBJ1-4; the match to TRBD1 covers 8 bases. The ends lost 1 base at V and 8 bases at J; junction bases unmatched: 7. This CDR3 is built from 15 residues. The germline V gene encodes CDR1 SGDLS and CDR2 YYNGEE. The CDR3 coding sequence is TGTGCCAGCAGCGTAATGGGGACAGGTGGCGAAAAACTGTTTTTT. Translation: CASSVMGTGGEKLFF.

This clonotype was observed at least ten times. The V and J genes are TRBV4-1 and TRBJ2-1; 10 nucleotides line up with TRBD2. Trimming at V came to 4 bases and at J to 8 bases, leaving 11 bases not matched to a gene. Germline CDR1 reads MGHRA; CDR2 reads YSYEKL. CDR3 length: 16 residues. CDR3 sequence reads: CASSLGASGGRDEQFF. For the CDR3, the DNA is TGCGCCAGCAGCCTTGGGGCTAGCGGGGGTAGGGATGAGCAGTTCTTC.

Many counts were recorded for this clonotype. The V call is TRBV2, the J call TRBJ2-5; D unresolved. The CDR3 has 11 amino acids. Germline V CDR1 and CDR2: SNHLY, FYNNEI. V lost 6 bases to trimming and J lost 4 bases, with 6 bases between them. The CDR3 DNA reads TGTGCCAGCAGGAGAACAGAGACCCAGTACTTC. Translated, it gives CASRRTETQYF. The full variable domain, with the rest looked up from reference TRBV2 and TRBJ2-5, is EPEVTQTPSHQVTQMGQEVILRCVPISNHLYFYWYRQILGQKVEFLVSFYNNEISEKSEIFDDQFSVERPDGSNFTLKIRSTKLEDSAMYFCASRRTETQYFGPGTRLLVL.

This clonotype was detected only a few times. The rearrangement links TRBV12-3 or TRBV12-4 to TRBJ2-2, with 9 bases lining up with TRBD1. Trimming cost V 11 bases and J 4 bases; bases outside gene matches: 5. This CDR3 region has 13 residues. CDR3 protein: CASWDRVTGELFF. CDR3 nucleotide sequence: TGTGCCTCCTGGGACAGGGTCACCGGGGAGCTGTTTTTT.

This clonotype was seen only a few times. V is TRBV20-1 and J is TRBJ1-5; no reliable D call. Germline V CDR1 and CDR2: DFQATT, SNEGSKA (reference sequence). This CDR3 has 13 amino acids. Trimming cost V 4 bases and J 4 bases, with 11 bases left between them. CDR3 amino acids: CSATVTVNQPQHF. The CDR3 DNA reads TGCAGTGCTACGGTGACGGTGAATCAGCCCCAGCATTTT.

The chain carries TRBV7-2 and TRBJ2-7; 8 bases map to TRBD2. V lost 6 bases, J lost 5 bases, and 15 bases stayed unmatched. Germline V gives CDR1 SGHTA, CDR2 FQGNSA. The CDR3 runs 16 residues. CDR3 sequence reads: CASSSARGLGRDEQYV. CDR3 in DNA: TGTGCCAGCAGTTCAGCTCGTGGCCTCGGGAGGGACGAGCAGTACGTC.

A remark on this clonotype: Without the conserved terminal phenylalanine or tryptophan, this CDR3 likely stems from a read error. This chain uses TRBV4-1 with TRBJ2-7; D gene ambiguous. CDR3 length: 15 residues. Germline V gives CDR1 MGHRA, CDR2 YSYEKL. V was shortened by 2 bases and J by 2 bases, with 13 bases between the two germline ends. In nucleotides, the CDR3 is TGCGCCAGCAGCCAACCCCTCTCGCAGGCCTACGAGCAGTACCTC. It encodes CASSQPLSQAYEQYL.

This clonotype was seen repeatedly, ten times or more. V usage is TRBV10-3 and J usage is TRBJ1-1, with a tentative D call TRBD1 (5 bases). The CDR3 loop spans 12 amino acids. Trimming cost V 4 bases and J 5 bases, with 8 bases left between them. Germline values: CDR1 ENHRY, CDR2 SYGVKD. As DNA, the CDR3 is TGTGCCATCAGTGGGGGCAGGACTGAAGCTTTCTTT. The encoded protein is CAISGGRTEAFF.

The sample holds a few counts of this clonotype. This sequence joins TRBV29-1 and TRBJ2-7, with a weak D call TRBD2 (6 bases). V lost 3 bases, J lost 2 bases, and 14 bases lay in between. CDR1 is SQVTM and CDR2 is ANQGSEA in the germline V gene. The CDR3 has 14 amino acids. The CDR3 spells CSVEGGSIAYEQYF. In DNA, the CDR3 is TGCAGCGTTGAGGGGGGATCGATCGCCTACGAGCAGTACTTC.

The sample holds a few counts of this clonotype. This chain links TRBV12-3 or TRBV12-4 with TRBJ2-6; D is undetermined. V dropped 6 bases and J dropped 4 bases, with 10 bases sitting between them. This CDR3 has 14 residues. The CDR3 reads CASSPVTGANVLTF. CDR3 DNA: TGTGCCAGCAGCCCCGTAACCGGGGCCAACGTCCTGACTTTC.

This clonotype was found many times. The chain links TRBV18 to TRBJ2-1, with D unresolved. Germline CDR1 reads KGHSH; CDR2 reads LQKENI. CDR3 size: 16 residues. Between the trimmed V and J ends, which lost 1 base and 2 bases, there was a span of 12 bases. CDR3 in amino acids: CASSPLGVSPYNEQFF. In DNA, the CDR3 is TGTGCCAGCTCACCACTTGGGGTTTCACCCTACAATGAGCAGTTCTTC.